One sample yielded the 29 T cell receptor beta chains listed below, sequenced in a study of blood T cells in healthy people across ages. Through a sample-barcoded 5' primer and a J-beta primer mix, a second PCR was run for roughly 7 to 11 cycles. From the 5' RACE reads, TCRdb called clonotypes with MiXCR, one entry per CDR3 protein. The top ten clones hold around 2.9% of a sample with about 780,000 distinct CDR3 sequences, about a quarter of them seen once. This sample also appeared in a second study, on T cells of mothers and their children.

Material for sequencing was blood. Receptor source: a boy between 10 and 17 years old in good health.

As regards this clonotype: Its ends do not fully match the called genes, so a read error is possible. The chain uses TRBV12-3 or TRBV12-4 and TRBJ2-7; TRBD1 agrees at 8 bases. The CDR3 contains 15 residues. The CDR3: CTSSSRRQGNYEQYF. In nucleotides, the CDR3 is TGTACCAGCAGTTCAAGGCGACAGGGGAATTACGAGCAGTACTTC.

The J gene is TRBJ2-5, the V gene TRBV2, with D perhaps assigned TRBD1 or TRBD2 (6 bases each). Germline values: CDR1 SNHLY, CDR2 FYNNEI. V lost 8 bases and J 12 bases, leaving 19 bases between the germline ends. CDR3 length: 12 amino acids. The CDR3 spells CASSNGGREKYF. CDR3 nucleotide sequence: TGTGCCAGCTCCAATGGGGGCCGGGAGAAGTACTTC.

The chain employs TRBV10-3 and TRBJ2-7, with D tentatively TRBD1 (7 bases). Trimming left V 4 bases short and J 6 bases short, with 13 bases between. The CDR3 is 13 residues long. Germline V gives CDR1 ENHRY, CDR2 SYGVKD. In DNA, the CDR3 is TGTGCCATCAGTGGGCAGGGGGGCGGCGAGCAGTACTTC. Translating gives CAISGQGGGEQYF.

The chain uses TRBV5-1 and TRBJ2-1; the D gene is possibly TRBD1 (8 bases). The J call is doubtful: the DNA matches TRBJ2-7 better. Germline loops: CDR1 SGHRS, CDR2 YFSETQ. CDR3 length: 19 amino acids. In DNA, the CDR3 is TGCGCCAGCAGCTGGGGGGGCCTGACCCGGGACAGGCGAACCTACGAGCAGTACTTC. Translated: CASSWGGLTRDRRTYEQYF.

As DNA, the CDR3 is TGTGCCAGCTCCCAAAACAGGGGCAAAAGCTACGAGCAGTACTTC. This translates into CASSQNRGKSYEQYF. The chain links TRBV18 to TRBJ2-7; 7 bases line up with TRBD1. J was trimmed by 3 bases and V by 6 bases; bases with no gene match: 11. This CDR3 comprises 15 residues. Germline CDR1 KGHSH, CDR2 LQKENI.

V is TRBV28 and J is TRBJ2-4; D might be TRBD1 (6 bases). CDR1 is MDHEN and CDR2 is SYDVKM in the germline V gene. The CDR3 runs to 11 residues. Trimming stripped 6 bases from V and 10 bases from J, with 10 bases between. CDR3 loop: CASSRTVIQYF. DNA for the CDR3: TGTGCCAGCAGCCGGACAGTTATTCAGTACTTC.

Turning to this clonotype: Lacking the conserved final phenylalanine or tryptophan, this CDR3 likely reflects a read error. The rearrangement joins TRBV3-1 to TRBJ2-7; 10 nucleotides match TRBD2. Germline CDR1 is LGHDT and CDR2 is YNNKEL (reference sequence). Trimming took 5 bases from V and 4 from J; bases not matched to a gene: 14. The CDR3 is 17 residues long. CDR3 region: CASSKGLAGAENYEQYS. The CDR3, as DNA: TGTGCCAGCAGCAAAGGGCTAGCGGGGGCCGAAAATTACGAGCAGTACTCC.

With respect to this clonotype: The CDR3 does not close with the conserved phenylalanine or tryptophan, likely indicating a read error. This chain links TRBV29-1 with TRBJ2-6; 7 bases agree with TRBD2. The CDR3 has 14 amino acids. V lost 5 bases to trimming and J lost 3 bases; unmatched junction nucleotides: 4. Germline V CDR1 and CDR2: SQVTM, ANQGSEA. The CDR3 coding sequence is TGCAGCGTTCGGGAGGAGATTGGGGCCAACGTCCTGACTCTC. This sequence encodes CSVREEIGANVLTL.

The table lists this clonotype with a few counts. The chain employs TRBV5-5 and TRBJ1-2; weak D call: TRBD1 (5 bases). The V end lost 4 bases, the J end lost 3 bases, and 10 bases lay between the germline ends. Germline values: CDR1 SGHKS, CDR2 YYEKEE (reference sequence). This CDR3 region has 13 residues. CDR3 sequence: CASSGGLYYGYTF. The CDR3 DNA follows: TGTGCCAGCAGCGGGGGACTGTACTATGGCTACACCTTC. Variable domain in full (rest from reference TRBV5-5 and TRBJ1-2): DAGVTQSPTHLIKTRGQQVTLRCSPISGHKSVSWYQQVLGQGPQFIFQYYEKEERGRGNFPDRFSARQFPNYSSELNVNALLLGDSALYLCASSGGLYYGYTFGSGTRLTVV.

The CDR3 spells CASSRIVGPPWETQYF. The CDR3 DNA reads TGTGCCAGCAGCCGAATTGTGGGGCCCCCGTGGGAGACCCAGTACTTC. J is TRBJ2-5 and V is TRBV11-2, with D possibly matching TRBD1 (5 bases). In germline, CDR1 is SGHAT, CDR2 FQNNGV. The CDR3 has 16 amino acids. Trimming left V 5 bases short and J 5 bases short, with 21 bases between.

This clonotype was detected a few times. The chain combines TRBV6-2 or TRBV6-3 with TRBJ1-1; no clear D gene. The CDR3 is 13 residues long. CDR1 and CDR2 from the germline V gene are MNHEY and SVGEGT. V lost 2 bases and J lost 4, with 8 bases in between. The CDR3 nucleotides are TGTGCCAGCAGTTACGGCCCGATCACTGAAGCTTTCTTT. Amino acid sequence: CASSYGPITEAFF.

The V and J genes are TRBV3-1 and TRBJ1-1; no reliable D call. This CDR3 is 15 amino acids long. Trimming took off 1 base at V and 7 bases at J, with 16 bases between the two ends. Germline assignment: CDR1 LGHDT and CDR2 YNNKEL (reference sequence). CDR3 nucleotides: TGTGCCAGCAGCCAAGGATGGTGGAAAAGACATGAAGCTTTCTTT. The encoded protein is CASSQGWWKRHEAFF.

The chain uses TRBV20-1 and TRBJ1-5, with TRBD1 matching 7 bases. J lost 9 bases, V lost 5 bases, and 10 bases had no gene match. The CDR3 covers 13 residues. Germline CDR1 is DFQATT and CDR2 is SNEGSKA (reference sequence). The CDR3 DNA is TGCAGTGCTCTGATGACAGGGTTTGGGCCCCAGCATTTT. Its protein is CSALMTGFGPQHF.

The CDR3 protein is CASSALGAGGYTQYF. In DNA form, the CDR3 reads TGTGCCAGCAGTGCCTTGGGAGCGGGGGGTTATACGCAGTATTTT. The chain uses TRBV2 and TRBJ2-3; 9 nucleotides match TRBD2. The J segment lost 7 bases and the V segment lost 4 bases, leaving 9 bases of the junction unmatched. There are 15 residues in the CDR3. CDR1 and CDR2 from the germline V gene are SNHLY and FYNNEI.

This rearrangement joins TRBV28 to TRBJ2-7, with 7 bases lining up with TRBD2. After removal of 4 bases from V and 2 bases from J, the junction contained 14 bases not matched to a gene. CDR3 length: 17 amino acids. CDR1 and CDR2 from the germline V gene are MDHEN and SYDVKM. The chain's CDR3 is CASSSTPRGAGTYEQYF. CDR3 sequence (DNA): TGTGCCAGCAGTTCAACGCCTCGGGGAGCGGGGACCTACGAGCAGTACTTC.

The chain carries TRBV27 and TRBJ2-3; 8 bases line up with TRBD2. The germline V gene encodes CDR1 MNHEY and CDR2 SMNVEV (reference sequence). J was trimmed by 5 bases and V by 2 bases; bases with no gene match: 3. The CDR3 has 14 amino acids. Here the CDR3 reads CASSLAGGIDTQYF. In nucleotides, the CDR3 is TGTGCCAGCAGTTTAGCGGGGGGTATAGATACGCAGTATTTT.

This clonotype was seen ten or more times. Here the CDR3 reads CASSQSSETQYF. In DNA form, the CDR3 reads TGTGCCAGCAGCCAAAGTTCCGAGACCCAGTACTTC. The gene calls are TRBV3-1 and TRBJ2-5, with D unclear. Germline CDR1 LGHDT, CDR2 YNNKEL (reference sequence). V dropped 2 bases and J dropped 5 bases, with 6 bases sitting between them. This CDR3 is 12 amino acids long.

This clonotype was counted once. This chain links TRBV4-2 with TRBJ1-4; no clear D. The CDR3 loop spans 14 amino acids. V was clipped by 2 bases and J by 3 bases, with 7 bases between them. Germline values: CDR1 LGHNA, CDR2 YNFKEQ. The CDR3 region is CASSQPGANEKLFF. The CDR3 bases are TGTGCCAGCAGCCAACCCGGGGCTAATGAAAAACTGTTTTTT.

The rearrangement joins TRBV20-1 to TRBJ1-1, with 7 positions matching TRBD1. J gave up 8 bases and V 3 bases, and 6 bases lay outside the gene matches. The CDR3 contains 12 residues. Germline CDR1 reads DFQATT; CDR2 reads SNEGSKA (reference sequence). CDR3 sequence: CSASGQALEAFF. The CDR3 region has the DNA TGCAGTGCTAGCGGACAGGCTTTAGAAGCTTTCTTT.

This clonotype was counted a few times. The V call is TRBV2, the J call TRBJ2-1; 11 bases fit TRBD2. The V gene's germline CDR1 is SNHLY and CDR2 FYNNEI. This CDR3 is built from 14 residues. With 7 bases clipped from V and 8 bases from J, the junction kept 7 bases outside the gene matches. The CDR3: CASTSSGGRHEQFF. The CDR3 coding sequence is TGTGCCAGCACCTCTAGCGGGGGGCGGCATGAGCAGTTCTTC.

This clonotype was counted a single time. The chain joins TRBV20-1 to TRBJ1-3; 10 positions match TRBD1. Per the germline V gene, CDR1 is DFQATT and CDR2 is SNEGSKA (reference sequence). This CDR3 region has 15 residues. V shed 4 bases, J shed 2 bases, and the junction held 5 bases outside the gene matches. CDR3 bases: TGCAGTGCTATGAGAGGACAGGGGGCTGGAAACACCATATATTTT. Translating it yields CSAMRGQGAGNTIYF.

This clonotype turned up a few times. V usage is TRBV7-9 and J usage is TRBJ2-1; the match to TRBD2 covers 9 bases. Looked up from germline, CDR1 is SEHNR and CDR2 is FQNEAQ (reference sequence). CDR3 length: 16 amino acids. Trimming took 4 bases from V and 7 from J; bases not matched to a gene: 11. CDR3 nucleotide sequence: TGTGCCAGCAGCTCCGACTTAGCGGGGGAGGAGAATGAGCAGTTCTTC. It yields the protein CASSSDLAGEENEQFF.

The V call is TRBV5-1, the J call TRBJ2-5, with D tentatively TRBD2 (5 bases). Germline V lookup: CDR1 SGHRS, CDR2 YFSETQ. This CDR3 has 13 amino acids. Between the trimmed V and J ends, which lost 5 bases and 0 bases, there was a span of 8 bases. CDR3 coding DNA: TGCGCCAGCAGTAAGCGGTACCAAGAGACCCAGTACTTC. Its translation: CASSKRYQETQYF.

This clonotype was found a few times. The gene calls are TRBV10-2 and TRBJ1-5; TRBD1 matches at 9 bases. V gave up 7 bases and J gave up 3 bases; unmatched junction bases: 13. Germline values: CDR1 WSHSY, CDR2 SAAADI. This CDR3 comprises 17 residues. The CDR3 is CASTFLGTGIVNQPQHF. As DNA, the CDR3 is TGCGCCAGCACCTTTCTGGGGACAGGGATAGTCAATCAGCCCCAGCATTTT.

This CDR3 is CASSPLGTGGRDTQYF. The CDR3 DNA follows: TGTGCCAGCAGTCCACTAGGGACAGGGGGCAGGGATACGCAGTATTTT. The chain links TRBV27 to TRBJ2-3, with 12 positions matching TRBD1. Germline values: CDR1 MNHEY, CDR2 SMNVEV (reference sequence). The CDR3 consists of 16 residues. V shed 5 bases, J shed 6 bases, and the junction held 9 bases outside the gene matches.

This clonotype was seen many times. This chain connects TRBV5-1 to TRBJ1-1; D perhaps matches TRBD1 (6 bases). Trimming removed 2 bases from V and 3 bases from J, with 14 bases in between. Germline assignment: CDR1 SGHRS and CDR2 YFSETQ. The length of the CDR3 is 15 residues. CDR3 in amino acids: CASSFEEGGYTEAFF. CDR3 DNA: TGCGCCAGCAGCTTCGAAGAAGGGGGTTACACTGAAGCTTTCTTT.

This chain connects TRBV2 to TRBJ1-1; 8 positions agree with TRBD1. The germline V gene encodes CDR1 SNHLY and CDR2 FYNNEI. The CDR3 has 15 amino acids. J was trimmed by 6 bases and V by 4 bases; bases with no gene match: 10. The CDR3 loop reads CASSGSRTGIAEAFF. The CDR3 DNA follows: TGTGCCAGCAGTGGCAGCCGGACAGGGATCGCTGAAGCTTTCTTT.

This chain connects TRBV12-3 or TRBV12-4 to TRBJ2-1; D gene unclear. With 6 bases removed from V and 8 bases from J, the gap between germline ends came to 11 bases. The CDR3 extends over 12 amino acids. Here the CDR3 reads CASSLRLDEQFF. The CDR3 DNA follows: TGTGCCAGCAGCCTTAGGCTAGATGAGCAGTTCTTC.

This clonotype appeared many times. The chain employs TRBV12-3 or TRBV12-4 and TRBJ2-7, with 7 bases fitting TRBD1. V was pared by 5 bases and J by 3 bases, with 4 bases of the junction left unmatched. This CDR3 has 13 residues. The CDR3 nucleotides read TGTGCCAGCAGTCCCGACAGGGTCTACGAGCAGTACTTC. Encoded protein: CASSPDRVYEQYF.